The next 28 T cell receptor beta chains were all read from a single sample in a study of blood T cells in healthy people across ages. Sample-barcoded 5' priming and a J-beta primer mix drove a second PCR of about 6 to 12 cycles. From the 5' RACE reads, TCRdb called clonotypes with MiXCR, one entry per CDR3 protein. The repertoire has over 1.5 million distinct CDR3 sequences, 49% of them found once; the top ten carry 2.1%. The source material was blood. These receptors came from a woman in her 40s in good health.

This clonotype has just one count. The chain has TRBV21-1 and TRBJ1-1; TRBD1 was called by the table and not checked on the DNA. TRBV21-1 is assigned pseudogene status. The CDR3 has 18 residues. The CDR3 region is CASSKEGRERRANTEAFF. Written as DNA, the CDR3 is TGTGCCAGCAGCAAAGAGGGCAGGGAGAGGCGGGCGAACACTGAAGCTTTCTTT.

The rearrangement uses TRBV28 and TRBJ2-7, with a weak D call TRBD1 (6 bases). CDR3 length: 15 residues. Germline CDR1 reads MDHEN; CDR2 reads SYDVKM. Trimming removed 5 bases at V and 4 bases at J, with 18 bases between. The CDR3 reads CASSPIQGISYEQYF. For the CDR3, the DNA is TGTGCCAGCAGTCCCATACAGGGTATTAGTTACGAGCAGTACTTC.

The J gene is TRBJ1-4, the V gene TRBV7-2; no firm D call. V was clipped by 5 bases and J by 5 bases, with 15 bases between them. The CDR3 runs to 15 residues. Germline V gene lookup returns CDR1 SGHTA and CDR2 FQGNSA. The CDR3 coding sequence is TGTGCCAGCAGCCACAACATCGGCCCCAATGAAAAACTGTTTTTT. Its translation: CASSHNIGPNEKLFF.

The genes are TRBV20-1 and TRBJ2-4, with D maybe TRBD2 (7 bases). This CDR3 comprises 16 residues. Per the germline V gene, CDR1 is DFQATT and CDR2 is SNEGSKA (reference sequence). Trimming took 6 bases from V and 8 from J, leaving 26 bases between them. The CDR3 bases are TGCAGTGCCCGCCCCGAAGGGGGGGCAGAAACTTACATTCAGTACTTC. This codes for CSARPEGGAETYIQYF.

V is TRBV9 and J is TRBJ2-3; maybe TRBD1 (6 bases). With 6 bases removed from V and 2 bases from J, the gap between germline ends came to 7 bases. Germline V gene data show CDR1 as SGDLS and CDR2 as YYNGEE. The CDR3 totals 12 residues. CDR3 loop: CASKGVTDTQYF. Here the CDR3 DNA reads TGTGCCAGCAAGGGGGTCACAGATACGCAGTATTTT.

The chain combines TRBV7-2 with TRBJ1-1; D is uncertain. V lost 5 bases, J lost 3 bases, and 4 bases lay in between. CDR1 is SGHTA, CDR2 FQGNSA, per germline. This CDR3 is built from 11 residues. The CDR3 here is CASSGHTEAFF. DNA for the CDR3: TGTGCCAGCAGCGGACACACTGAAGCTTTCTTT.

V and J are TRBV21-1 and TRBJ2-7; TRBD2 is the table's D call, not checked against the DNA. TRBV21-1 is deemed a pseudogene. The CDR3 totals 11 residues. The CDR3 loop is CATATGWEQYF. The CDR3 DNA follows: TGTGCCACCGCTACGGGCTGGGAGCAGTACTTC.

The chain links TRBV12-3 or TRBV12-4 to TRBJ2-5; 14 nucleotides agree with TRBD2. V was pared by 2 bases and J by 3 bases, with 5 bases of the junction left unmatched. This CDR3 is built from 17 residues. This CDR3 is CASSLRLGLAGEETQYF. CDR3 DNA sequence: TGTGCCAGCAGTTTACGATTGGGACTAGCGGGGGAAGAGACCCAGTACTTC.

The V gene is TRBV20-1, the J gene TRBJ1-1; unclear D gene. Trimming took 6 bases from V and 3 from J, leaving 11 bases between them. The CDR3 is 12 amino acids. Looked up from germline, CDR1 is DFQATT and CDR2 is SNEGSKA (reference sequence). The CDR3 DNA reads TGCAGTGCCCCAGACGATGACACTGAAGCTTTCTTT. Amino acids: CSAPDDDTEAFF.

The chain joins TRBV27 to TRBJ2-1, with D unresolved. V lost 2 bases and J 7 bases, leaving 12 bases between the germline ends. This CDR3 spans 14 amino acids. Germline lookup yields CDR1 MNHEY and CDR2 SMNVEV (reference sequence). CDR3 residues: CASSLPRSRNEQFF. CDR3 nucleotide sequence: TGTGCCAGCAGTTTACCGAGGTCTAGAAATGAGCAGTTCTTC.

Concerning this clonotype itself: At one end, the junction sequence differs from germline, possibly due to a read error. The chain combines TRBV28 with TRBJ2-1; TRBD2 might be the D (7 bases). CDR3 length equals 16 residues. Germline V lookup: CDR1 MDHEN, CDR2 SYDVKM. CDR3 residues: CAGSSGVRGAGNEQFF. CDR3 DNA sequence: TGTGCCGGCAGTTCTGGGGTTCGGGGGGCTGGCAATGAGCAGTTCTTC.

This clonotype showed up just a few times. CDR3 nucleotide sequence: TGTGCCAGCAGCTCAGGGCTTCCCTACGAGCAGTACTTC. It yields the protein CASSSGLPYEQYF. The rearrangement uses TRBV21-1 and TRBJ2-7. TRBV21-1 is flagged as a pseudogene. The CDR3 runs 13 residues.

J is TRBJ1-5 and V is TRBV20-1; 8 bases line up with TRBD1. Per the germline V gene, CDR1 is DFQATT and CDR2 is SNEGSKA (reference sequence). The length of the CDR3 is 16 residues. Trimming cost V 6 bases and J 2 bases; bases outside gene matches: 12. In DNA form, the CDR3 reads TGCAGTGCCGTAGGAGCGCAGGGGGCAGGCAATCAGCCCCAGCATTTT. This codes for CSAVGAQGAGNQPQHF.

This chain connects TRBV5-1 to TRBJ2-1; TRBD1 matches 8 bases. This CDR3 contains 15 residues. CDR1 and CDR2 (germline): SGHRS, YFSETQ. Trimming took 4 bases from V and 5 from J; bases not matched to a gene: 8. The CDR3 nucleotides are TGCGCCAGCAGCGTCGGACAGGGTGCCAACAATGAGCAGTTCTTC. Translating it yields CASSVGQGANNEQFF.

This clonotype has just a few counts. The chain is built from TRBV28 and TRBJ2-7; 9 nucleotides match TRBD2. Germline V gene data show CDR1 as MDHEN and CDR2 as SYDVKM. The CDR3 totals 16 residues. V lost 1 base, J lost 0 bases, and 4 bases stayed unmatched. This chain's CDR3 is CASSLLGTSLSYEQYF. CDR3 coding DNA: TGTGCCAGCAGTTTATTAGGGACTAGCCTCTCCTACGAGCAGTACTTC.

This sequence joins TRBV28 and TRBJ2-5, with D possibly matching TRBD1 (6 bases). The tail of the sequence fits TRBJ2-7 better, so the J call may be wrong. The CDR3 extends over 12 amino acids. Germline V lookup: CDR1 MDHEN, CDR2 SYDVKM. CDR3 bases: TGTGCCAGCCAGACGGACAGCTACGAGCAGTACTTC. This encodes CASQTDSYEQYF.

Points on this clonotype: This may come from a read error, since a much larger clone is one base off. The chain has TRBV28 and TRBJ2-1, with TRBD1 matching 9 bases. The V gene's germline CDR1 is MDHEN and CDR2 SYDVKM. The CDR3 is 12 amino acids. The J segment lost 8 bases and the V segment lost 9 bases, leaving 5 bases of the junction unmatched. The CDR3 spells CASGTGWYEQFF. DNA of the CDR3: TGTGCCAGTGGGACAGGGTGGTATGAGCAGTTCTTC.

The CDR3: CASSQDEADTEAFF. As DNA, the CDR3 is TGTGCCAGCAGCCAAGACGAGGCTGACACTGAAGCTTTCTTT. The V and J genes are TRBV14 and TRBJ1-1; unclear D gene. The germline gives CDR1 SGHDN, CDR2 FVKESK. This CDR3 has 14 amino acids. Deletions cut 0 bases from V and 3 bases from J, with 8 bases between.

This clonotype has just a few counts. This chain connects TRBV20-1 to TRBJ2-4; 7 nucleotides match TRBD1. This CDR3 has 14 residues. CDR1 and CDR2 from the germline V gene are DFQATT and SNEGSKA (reference sequence). The V gene end was trimmed by 1 base and the J gene end by 4 bases; junction bases not matched to a gene: 4. This chain's CDR3 is CSARVGTAKNIQYF. DNA of the CDR3: TGCAGTGCTAGAGTTGGGACAGCTAAAAACATTCAGTACTTC.

This clonotype was counted a few times. V and J are TRBV12-3 or TRBV12-4 and TRBJ2-7, with D possibly being TRBD1 (6 bases). There are 13 residues in the CDR3. V dropped 5 bases and J dropped 4 bases, with 12 bases sitting between them. CDR3 protein: CASSRTAGYEQYF. CDR3 sequence (DNA): TGTGCCAGCAGTCGGACAGCCGGATACGAGCAGTACTTC.

This clonotype occurred a few times. The chain couples TRBV5-1 to TRBJ1-6; 10 nucleotides agree with TRBD1. The length of the CDR3 is 17 residues. The germline gives CDR1 SGHRS, CDR2 YFSETQ. V shed 1 base and J 9 bases; nucleotides not matched to a gene: 10. CDR3 loop: CASSLRTNGQGVSPLHF. The CDR3 DNA reads as TGCGCCAGCAGCTTGAGGACCAACGGACAGGGGGTTTCACCCCTCCACTTT.

The CDR3 DNA sequence: TGCGCCAGCAGCCAAGATAACAGGAACACTGAAGCTTTCTTT. Its translation: CASSQDNRNTEAFF. The chain joins TRBV4-3 to TRBJ1-1; D is undetermined. The CDR3 totals 14 residues. CDR1 is LGHNA and CDR2 is YSLEER in the germline V gene. V was clipped by 0 bases and J by 1 base, with 6 bases between them.

The chain is built from TRBV7-2 and TRBJ2-3; the match to TRBD2 covers 11 bases. With 3 bases clipped from V and 2 bases from J, the junction kept 10 bases outside the gene matches. Germline CDR1 and CDR2: SGHTA and FQGNSA. The CDR3 is 18 amino acids. The CDR3 nucleotides read TGTGCCAGCAGCTTCGTAGTAACTAGCGGGGGCTACACAGATACGCAGTATTTT. This gives the protein CASSFVVTSGGYTDTQYF.

The chain recombines TRBV4-2 with TRBJ2-1; TRBD2 matches at 10 bases. This CDR3 spans 15 amino acids. With 7 bases clipped from V and 6 bases from J, the junction kept 9 bases outside the gene matches. Germline-derived CDR1 and CDR2 are LGHNA and YNFKEQ. The CDR3 nucleotides are TGTGCCAGCACGCCGGGACTAGCGACCCCCAATGAGCAGTTCTTC. Translation gives CASTPGLATPNEQFF.

The chain employs TRBV9 and TRBJ2-3; either TRBD1 or TRBD2 may fit D (5 bases each). Deletions cut 0 bases from V and 4 bases from J, with 12 bases between. The CDR3 runs 15 residues. Germline V lookup: CDR1 SGDLS, CDR2 YYNGEE. CDR3 bases: TGTGCCAGCAGCGTAGCCGCAGGGAGAGCAGATACGCAGTATTTT. As protein: CASSVAAGRADTQYF.

J is TRBJ2-7 and V is TRBV6-1; D may be TRBD2 (5 bases). The CDR3 runs to 15 residues. Trimming took 3 bases from V and 1 from J, leaving 13 bases between them. Germline-derived CDR1 and CDR2 are MNHNS and SASEGT. Written as DNA, the CDR3 is TGTGCCAGCAGTGATCCCTCCCGGGGATCCTACGAGCAGTACTTC. It is translated as CASSDPSRGSYEQYF.

The rearrangement links TRBV28 to TRBJ1-6, with 7 nucleotides matching TRBD1. V trimming: 5 bases; J trimming: 4 bases; junction bases outside the gene matches: 5. Germline CDR1 MDHEN, CDR2 SYDVKM. The CDR3 is made up of 15 amino acids. DNA of the CDR3: TGTGCCAGCAGTACCGCGACAGGGTATAATTCACCCCTCCACTTT. Translation gives CASSTATGYNSPLHF.

The chain joins TRBV20-1 to TRBJ1-2; 12 nucleotides line up with TRBD1. With 7 bases clipped from V and 8 bases from J, the junction kept 5 bases outside the gene matches. CDR1 is DFQATT, CDR2 SNEGSKA, per germline (reference sequence). The CDR3 totals 12 residues. The chain's CDR3 is CSEGQGARGYTF. The CDR3 coding sequence is TGCAGTGAGGGACAGGGGGCGCGGGGCTACACCTTC.